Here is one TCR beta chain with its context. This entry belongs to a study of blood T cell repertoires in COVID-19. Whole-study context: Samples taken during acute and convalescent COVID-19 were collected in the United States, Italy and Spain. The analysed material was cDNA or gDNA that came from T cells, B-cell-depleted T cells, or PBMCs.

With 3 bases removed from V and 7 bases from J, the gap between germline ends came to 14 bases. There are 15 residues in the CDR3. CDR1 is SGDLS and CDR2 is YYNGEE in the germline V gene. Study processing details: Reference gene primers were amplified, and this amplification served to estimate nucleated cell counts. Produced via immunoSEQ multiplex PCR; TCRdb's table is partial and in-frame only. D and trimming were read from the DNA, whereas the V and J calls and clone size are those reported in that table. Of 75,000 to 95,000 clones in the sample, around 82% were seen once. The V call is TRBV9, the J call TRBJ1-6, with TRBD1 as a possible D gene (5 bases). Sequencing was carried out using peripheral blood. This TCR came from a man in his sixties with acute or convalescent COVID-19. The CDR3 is CASSDRRDGNSPLHF. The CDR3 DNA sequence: TGTGCCAGCAGCGATCGGAGGGACGGCAATTCACCCCTCCACTTT.